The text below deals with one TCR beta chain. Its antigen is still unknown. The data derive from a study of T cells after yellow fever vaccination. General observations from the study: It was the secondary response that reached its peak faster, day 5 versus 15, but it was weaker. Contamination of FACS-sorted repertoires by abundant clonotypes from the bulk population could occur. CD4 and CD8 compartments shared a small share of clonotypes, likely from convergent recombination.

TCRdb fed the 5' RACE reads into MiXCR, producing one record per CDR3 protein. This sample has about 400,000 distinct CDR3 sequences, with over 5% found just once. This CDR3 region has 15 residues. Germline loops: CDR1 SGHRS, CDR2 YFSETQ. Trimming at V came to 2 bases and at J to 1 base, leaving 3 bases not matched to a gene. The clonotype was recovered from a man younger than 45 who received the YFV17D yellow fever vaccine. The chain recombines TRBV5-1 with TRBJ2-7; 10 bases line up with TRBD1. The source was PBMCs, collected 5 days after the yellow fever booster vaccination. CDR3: CASSLLGQGSYEQYF. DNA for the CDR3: TGCGCCAGCAGCTTACTGGGACAGGGGTCCTACGAGCAGTACTTC.